This T cell receptor (beta chain) comes out of a study of blood T cell repertoires in COVID-19. Per the study methods: Amplification with reference gene primers provided the estimates of nucleated cell counts. Clones were read by immunoSEQ multiplex PCR, and TCRdb kept only the in-frame ones, dropping some. V and J calls and clone size are as listed in that table; D and trimming were resolved from the DNA. Found here are about 340,000 clones, almost 90% of them singletons; the top ten hold more than 5.5%. Seattle cases were enrolled at active infection and followed longitudinally. Per the germline V gene, CDR1 is SGHRS and CDR2 is YFSETQ. CDR3 size: 12 residues. Worth noting for this clone: Compared with germline, one end of the junction differs, possibly owing to a read error.

The sample was peripheral blood. This chain connects TRBV5-1 to TRBJ1-1, with D possibly matching TRBD1 (6 bases). This receptor was identified in a woman in her 70s with COVID-19, enrolled during active disease. CDR3: CASSLEGVGPYF. In DNA form, the CDR3 reads TGCGCCAGCAGCTTGGAGGGGGTGGGTCCGTACTTT. The whole variable domain, remainder taken from reference TRBV5-1 and TRBJ1-1, is KAGVTQTPRYLIKTRGQQVTLSCSPISGHRSVSWYQQTPGQGLQFLFEYFSETQRNKGNFPGRFSGRQFSNSRSEMNVSTLELGDSALYLCASSLEGVGPYFGQGTRLTVV.